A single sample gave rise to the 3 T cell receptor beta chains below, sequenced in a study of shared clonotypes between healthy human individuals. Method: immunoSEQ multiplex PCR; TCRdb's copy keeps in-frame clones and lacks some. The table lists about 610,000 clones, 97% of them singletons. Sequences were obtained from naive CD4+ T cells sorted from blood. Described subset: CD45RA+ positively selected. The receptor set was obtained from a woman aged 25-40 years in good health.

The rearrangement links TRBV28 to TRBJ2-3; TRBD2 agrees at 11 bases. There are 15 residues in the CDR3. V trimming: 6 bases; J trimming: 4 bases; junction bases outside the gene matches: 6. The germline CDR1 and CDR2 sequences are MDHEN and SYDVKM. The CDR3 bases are TGTGCCAGCAGATCACTAGCGGGAGTGGCAGATACGCAGTATTTT. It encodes CASRSLAGVADTQYF.

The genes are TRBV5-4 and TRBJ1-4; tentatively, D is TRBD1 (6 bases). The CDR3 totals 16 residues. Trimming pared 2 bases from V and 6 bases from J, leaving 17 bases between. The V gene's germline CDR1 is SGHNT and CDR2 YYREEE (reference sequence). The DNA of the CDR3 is TGTGCCAGCAGCTTATTGGTCGGGGGCCGAGATGAAAAACTGTTTTTT. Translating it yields CASSLLVGGRDEKLFF.

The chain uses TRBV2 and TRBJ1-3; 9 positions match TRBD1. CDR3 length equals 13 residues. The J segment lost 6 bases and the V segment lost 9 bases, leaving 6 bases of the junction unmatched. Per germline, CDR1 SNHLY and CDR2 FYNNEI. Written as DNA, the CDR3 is TGTGCCAGTCGACAGGGGGAGGAAAACACCATATATTTT. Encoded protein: CASRQGEENTIYF.